One sample yielded the 13 T cell receptor beta chains listed below, sequenced in a study of T cells in Graves' hyperthyroidism and ophthalmopathy. TCR beta CDR3 regions were amplified from RNA. The HTBI primer set drove a first-round RT-PCR of the TCR CDR3. TCRdb itself ran the multiplex PCR reads through MiXCR, one entry per CDR3 protein. The sample has over 700,000 distinct CDR3 sequences, 18% seen once. Sample: blood. The receptors were sampled from a woman in her 50s with Graves' hyperthyroidism that later progressed to Graves' ophthalmopathy.

The rearrangement links TRBV20-1 to TRBJ1-5; D not certain. With 6 bases removed from V and 4 bases from J, the gap between germline ends came to 16 bases. The length of the CDR3 is 14 residues. The germline V gene encodes CDR1 DFQATT and CDR2 SNEGSKA (reference sequence). This CDR3 is CSAGGSNFNQPQHF. CDR3 nucleotide sequence: TGCAGTGCGGGCGGCAGCAACTTTAATCAGCCCCAGCATTTT.

This clonotype was recorded at least ten times. The chain has TRBV7-2 and TRBJ1-5; maybe TRBD1 (6 bases). The V gene lost 10 bases and the J gene lost 2 bases, with 18 bases spanning the gap. Per germline, CDR1 SGHTA and CDR2 FQGNSA. The CDR3 runs 15 residues. CDR3 amino acids: CATSFSGAGNQPQHF. As DNA, the CDR3 is TGTGCCACCTCCTTCTCGGGGGCAGGCAATCAGCCCCAGCATTTT.

At least ten counts were recorded for this clonotype. The chain recombines TRBV20-1 with TRBJ1-1; 12 nucleotides align to TRBD1. The V gene end was trimmed by 0 bases and the J gene end by 7 bases; junction bases not matched to a gene: 6. From germline, CDR1 is DFQATT and CDR2 SNEGSKA (reference sequence). CDR3 length: 15 residues. The CDR3 is CSARDWDRGQGEAFF. The CDR3, as DNA: TGCAGTGCTAGAGATTGGGACAGGGGGCAAGGTGAAGCTTTCTTT.

This chain links TRBV5-1 with TRBJ2-2; no firm D call. Trimming took off 6 bases at V and 7 bases at J, with 16 bases between the two ends. The CDR3 consists of 14 residues. Germline CDR1 and CDR2: SGHRS and YFSETQ. The CDR3 loop is CASNLGERLGELFF. The CDR3 DNA follows: TGCGCCAGCAACTTAGGAGAGCGCCTCGGGGAGCTGTTTTTT.

With respect to this clonotype: Being one base from a much bigger clone, this may be a read error. The rearrangement links TRBV9 to TRBJ1-6; D unresolved. This CDR3 contains 15 residues. Germline V CDR1 and CDR2: SGDLS, YYNGEE. CDR3 in amino acids: CASSVGPAANPPLHF. The CDR3 coding sequence is TGTGCCAGCAGCGTAGGTCCAGCAGCTAATCCACCCCTCCACTTT.

The chain combines TRBV6-1 with TRBJ2-1; perhaps TRBD1 as D (6 bases). V lost 7 bases and J lost 3, with 16 bases in between. Germline CDR1 and CDR2: MNHNS and SASEGT. The CDR3 has 15 residues. The CDR3, as DNA: TGTGCCAGCACCAAACCAGGGGCCCTCTACAATGAGCAGTTCTTC. Amino acids: CASTKPGALYNEQFF.

This clonotype appeared a few times. V is TRBV6-5 and J is TRBJ1-4; 7 nucleotides line up with TRBD1. V lost 0 bases and J lost 7; bases outside the gene matches: 8. The CDR3 extends over 16 amino acids. Germline-derived CDR1 and CDR2 are MNHEY and SVGAGI. The CDR3 here is CASSYSLRGRSEKLFF. CDR3 nucleotide sequence: TGTGCCAGCAGTTACTCGTTGAGGGGGCGAAGTGAAAAACTGTTTTTT.

This clonotype was counted at least ten times. J is TRBJ2-1 and V is TRBV5-1; D is uncertain. Trimming took off 0 bases at V and 6 bases at J, with 7 bases between the two ends. There are 13 residues in the CDR3. Germline-derived CDR1 and CDR2 are SGHRS and YFSETQ. CDR3 sequence reads: CASSLVAGNEQFF. Written as DNA, the CDR3 is TGCGCCAGCAGCTTGGTAGCTGGCAATGAGCAGTTCTTC.

The rearrangement joins TRBV4-1 to TRBJ1-1; D gene ambiguous. The CDR3 extends over 15 amino acids. The V gene's germline CDR1 is MGHRA and CDR2 YSYEKL. V lost 2 bases and J 0 bases, leaving 10 bases between the germline ends. In nucleotides, the CDR3 is TGCGCCAGCAGCCAAATTGTAGGGATGAACACTGAAGCTTTCTTT. Its translation is CASSQIVGMNTEAFF.

This clonotype appeared many times. The chain is built from TRBV11-2 and TRBJ1-1; no definite D call. The V and J ends lost 0 bases and 5 bases respectively, with 4 bases between them. Germline CDR1 and CDR2: SGHAT and FQNNGV. The CDR3 runs to 12 residues. Here the CDR3 reads CASSLEVTEAFF. The CDR3 DNA follows: TGTGCCAGCAGCTTAGAGGTGACTGAAGCTTTCTTT.

Many counts were recorded for this clonotype. The chain couples TRBV5-1 to TRBJ1-1, with no clear D. The V gene lost 2 bases and the J gene lost 2 bases, with 13 bases spanning the gap. This CDR3 comprises 15 residues. Per germline, CDR1 SGHRS and CDR2 YFSETQ. The CDR3 protein is CASSFNGEPNTEAFF. CDR3 DNA sequence: TGCGCCAGCAGCTTTAACGGGGAACCTAACACTGAAGCTTTCTTT.

This clonotype turned up a few times. The chain joins TRBV20-1 to TRBJ1-2; D might be TRBD1 (6 bases). Germline CDR1 is DFQATT and CDR2 is SNEGSKA (reference sequence). The V gene lost 6 bases and the J gene lost 7 bases, with 18 bases spanning the gap. The CDR3 is 13 residues long. The CDR3 sequence is CSARRQGLSGYTF. Written as DNA, the CDR3 is TGCAGTGCCAGAAGGCAGGGGTTGAGTGGCTACACCTTC.

The J gene is TRBJ1-2, the V gene TRBV27; unclear D gene. The V end was cut by 8 bases, the J end by 4 bases, with 14 bases between. The length of the CDR3 is 13 residues. Germline-derived CDR1 and CDR2 are MNHEY and SMNVEV (reference sequence). The CDR3 loop reads CASLHPGGYGYTF. The CDR3 DNA reads TGTGCCAGCCTGCACCCCGGAGGCTATGGCTACACCTTC.